The table lists the clone carrying this T cell receptor (beta chain) with a few counts. Its specificity is not known. Trimming removed 0 bases at V and 3 bases at J, with 8 bases between. The CDR3 runs to 14 residues. Germline-derived CDR1 and CDR2 are MNHEY and SVGAGI. Constant-segment primers served in 5'RACE that generated TCR alpha and TCR beta cDNA libraries bearing sample barcodes and UMIs. TCRdb re-derived calls from the 5' RACE reads in MiXCR, one entry per CDR3 protein. The sample consists of about 150,000 distinct CDR3 sequences, more than 14% of them appearing once. This sample was taken from a study of T-cell memory formation after mild COVID-19. Study observations and caveats: Clones that got smaller from day 15 to 85 had even CD4/CD8, while clones growing later tipped toward CD4+. Detection of some responders pre-infection suggested pre-existing cross-reactive memory T cells participated.

This sequence was found in an adult woman who had mild COVID-19 (a few samples of this study predate the infection). Cell type and time point are not known. The chain is built from TRBV6-5 and TRBJ2-5; D is possibly TRBD1 (6 bases). The sequenced sample consisted of PBMCs or a T cell subset sorted from them (not recorded which). CDR3 amino acids: CASSYSYREETQYF. DNA for the CDR3: TGTGCCAGCAGTTACTCGTACAGGGAAGAGACCCAGTACTTC.